This TCR beta chain was retrieved from a study of T cells after yellow fever vaccination (dated by TCRdb to about 2019). Context from the whole study: The SMART-Seq v4 Ultra Low Input RNA kit was used to prepare libraries from fractions with low cell numbers. Blood was collected at multiple timepoints before and after primary and secondary immunization, and bulk PBMC replicates and cell subsets were isolated. Bulk TCR alpha and beta repertoires were sequenced longitudinally to track T-cell clones before and after primary and booster YFV17D yellow fever vaccination. The cohort comprised two healthy male donors, one aged 18 to 30 and one aged 30 to 40 years.

Overall study outcomes, separate from this receptor: A small fraction of clonotypes appeared in both the CD4 and CD8 compartments, likely as a result of convergent recombination. Most clones expanded after primary vaccination (96% of CD4 and roughly 91% of CD8) were re-detected after the booster, suggesting that broad memory maintenance occurred. Computational filtering was required because FACS-sorted repertoires could contain abundant contaminating clonotypes from the bulk population. Compared with the primary T-cell response, the secondary T-cell response was weaker but faster, peaking on day 5 rather than day 15. Because only a couple of donors were included in the study, the extent to which the findings can be generalized is limited.

Many counts were recorded for this clonotype. The antigen it binds to is not known. No base quality information exists; no much larger clone differs at one position. The sample's treatment or condition, from its label and the paper: live attenuated yellow fever vaccine strain. PBMCs were isolated from peripheral blood using a standard Ficoll-Paque protocol. Dynabeads CD4 and CD8 positive selection kits were used to isolate the CD4 and CD8 T-cell fractions. RNA was extracted with TriZol from bulk PBMCs, CD4 and CD8 fractions, and dextramer-positive and dextramer-negative fractions. TCR cDNA was synthesized by 5'RACE template switching, through which a universal primer site and unique molecular identifiers were introduced. Priming of cDNA synthesis was performed from both the TCR alpha and TCR beta constant segments. Library amplification involved two PCR steps, and the second step added sample barcodes and sequencing adapters. Sequencing of libraries was performed on Illumina HiSeq 2500 (2x100 bp) or NovaSeq (2x150 bp). The published analysis was carried out like this. Reads were demultiplexed and collapsed into UMI consensus sequences with MIGEC, and V(D)J alignment was performed with MiXCR. Using edgeR on replicate PBMC samples, clonotypes were called vaccine-responding if FDR was below 0.01 and the log2 fold change was above 5 up to day 15. Each bulk clonotype received a CD4 or CD8 identity based on whether the sequenced CD4 or CD8 repertoire contained that clonotype at higher abundance. TCRdb ran its own pipeline on the public reads, namely fastp trimming at Q25 and MiXCR clone calling, and kept in-frame beta chains. Entries that share a CDR3 protein sequence are merged under the most common genes and DNA. These V and J calls derive from TCRdb rather than the authors' analysis. Here the sample has approximately 110,000 distinct CDR3 sequences; around 7.4% occur a single time. The ten largest account for roughly 2.5% of the sample.

This receptor was identified in a young man who received the YFV17D yellow fever vaccine. This sample comprised CD4+ T cells sorted from PBMCs, obtained more than 8 days after the first yellow fever vaccination.

The DNA sequence reads TGTGCCTGGCGCCTGGCCAACTATGGCTACACCTTC. Protein translation: CAWRLANYGYTF. The V gene is TRBV30 and the J gene is TRBJ1-2; the D gene lacks a confident call. V was cut back by 5 bases and J by 2 bases, leaving a gap of 9 bases between them. CDR1 and CDR2 were assigned from the germline V gene (reference sequence) as GTSNPN and SVGIG. Including cysteine and phenylalanine, the CDR3 has 12 amino acids. Of the read, only the CDR3 DNA is kept; its 36 bases are in frame from base 1.